This entry is about one T cell receptor beta chain. The data were obtained in a study of blood T cell repertoires in COVID-19. Study details: The analysed material was cDNA or gDNA that came from T cells, B-cell-depleted T cells, or PBMCs.

The J segment lost 4 bases and the V segment lost 1 base, leaving 4 bases of the junction unmatched. Germline CDR1 is SGDLS and CDR2 is YYNGEE. The CDR3 consists of 15 residues. TCRdb keeps only in-frame clones here, not all; method: immunoSEQ multiplex PCR. The sample has fewer than 300,000 clones; roughly 84% are singletons. The sequence derives from a woman between 18 and 29 years old with acute or convalescent COVID-19. The rearrangement uses TRBV9 and TRBJ2-7, with 11 bases fitting TRBD2. Sample: peripheral blood. CDR3 nucleotides: TGTGCCAGCAGCGTATTAGCGGGAGGGGAATACGAGCAGTACTTC. Translation: CASSVLAGGEYEQYF.